Each of the 12 T cell receptor beta chains below was sequenced from the same sample in a study of blood T cells in healthy people across ages. A second roughly 6 to 11 cycle PCR used barcoded and J-beta primers. In TCRdb, the 5' RACE reads were re-called with MiXCR into one record per CDR3 protein. The repertoire holds some 1,800,000 distinct CDR3 sequences, with 39% as singletons. The specimen sequenced was blood. Receptors were obtained from a human donor in good health.

The chain joins TRBV24-1 to TRBJ1-2; TRBD1 agrees at 10 bases. The germline CDR1 and CDR2 sequences are KGHDR and SFDVKD. The V and J ends lost 9 bases and 3 bases, in that order; junction bases with no gene match: 6. This CDR3 is 14 amino acids long. CDR3 nucleotide sequence: TGTGCCACCGCTCGGGACAGGGGTTACTATGGCTACACCTTC. Encoded protein: CATARDRGYYGYTF.

This chain uses TRBV29-1 with TRBJ2-5; 10 bases map to TRBD1. Germline assignment: CDR1 SQVTM and CDR2 ANQGSEA. The CDR3 totals 12 residues. Trimming at V came to 6 bases and at J to 4 bases, leaving 2 bases not matched to a gene. The CDR3 bases are TGCAGCGTGGGGACAGGGGTAGAGACCCAGTACTTC. Encoded protein: CSVGTGVETQYF.

This clonotype was counted only a few times. The rearrangement joins TRBV4-2 to TRBJ2-1; TRBD2 matches 8 bases. Germline loops: CDR1 LGHNA, CDR2 YNFKEQ. This CDR3 spans 16 amino acids. V shed 1 base and J 7 bases; nucleotides not matched to a gene: 9. The CDR3 sequence: CASSQADAGGWNEQFF. The CDR3 DNA is TGTGCCAGCAGCCAAGCTGACGCGGGGGGTTGGAATGAGCAGTTCTTC.

The J gene is TRBJ2-3, the V gene TRBV20-1, with a tentative D call TRBD2 (6 bases). The CDR3 length is 14 residues. The V end was cut by 2 bases, the J end by 3 bases, with 12 bases between. Germline-derived CDR1 and CDR2 are DFQATT and SNEGSKA (reference sequence). CDR3 sequence reads: CSARFPGVTDTQYF. CDR3 DNA sequence: TGCAGTGCTAGATTTCCGGGGGTAACAGATACGCAGTATTTT.

This rearrangement joins TRBV12-3 or TRBV12-4 to TRBJ1-1; D is undetermined. V was trimmed by 4 bases and J by 5 bases, leaving 14 bases between them. The CDR3 is 14 amino acids. In DNA form, the CDR3 reads TGTGCCAGCAGTTCCCTCCGGGAGGGAACTGAAGCTTTCTTT. This sequence encodes CASSSLREGTEAFF.

V is TRBV7-3 and J is TRBJ2-3, with a possible D match to TRBD1 (6 bases). Trimming removed 5 bases from V and 4 bases from J, with 22 bases in between. The length of the CDR3 is 17 residues. CDR1 is SGHTA and CDR2 is FQGTGA in the germline V gene. The CDR3 DNA is TGTGCCAGCAGCCCCCGGGCCCCGGGACAAATGCCAGATACGCAGTATTTT. The encoded protein is CASSPRAPGQMPDTQYF.

The V gene is TRBV7-2, the J gene TRBJ1-2; D ambiguous. Germline assignment: CDR1 SGHTA and CDR2 FQGNSA. Trimming took 3 bases from V and 7 from J, leaving 9 bases between them. This CDR3 comprises 12 residues. The CDR3 protein is CASSFDGVGYTF. The CDR3 bases are TGTGCCAGCAGCTTCGATGGGGTTGGCTACACCTTC.

This chain uses TRBV5-1 with TRBJ1-1; D possibly corresponds to TRBD1 (5 bases). Germline V gene sequence: CDR1 SGHRS, CDR2 YFSETQ. Trimming took off 2 bases at V and 1 base at J, with 12 bases between the two ends. This CDR3 has 15 residues. In DNA form, the CDR3 reads TGCGCCAGCAGCTTAGACGGACATAAGAACACTGAAGCTTTCTTT. It is translated as CASSLDGHKNTEAFF.

This clonotype was counted a few times. The chain carries TRBV7-9 and TRBJ1-1; unclear D gene. The germline gives CDR1 SEHNR, CDR2 FQNEAQ (reference sequence). This CDR3 contains 14 residues. Trimming cost V 2 bases and J 2 bases, with 9 bases left between them. The DNA of the CDR3 is TGTGCCAGCAGCTTACTAAGGATAAACACTGAAGCTTTCTTT. This translates into CASSLLRINTEAFF.

CDR3 amino acids: CASRESGGNKYNEQFF. The CDR3 coding sequence is TGTGCCAGCAGAGAGAGCGGGGGCAATAAGTACAATGAGCAGTTCTTC. V is TRBV7-2 and J is TRBJ2-1, with 8 bases matching TRBD2. The CDR3 length is 16 residues. After removal of 6 bases from V and 4 bases from J, the junction contained 11 bases not matched to a gene. Germline V gives CDR1 SGHTA, CDR2 FQGNSA.

V is TRBV6-1 and J is TRBJ2-3, with D possibly matching TRBD2 (6 bases). From germline, CDR1 is MNHNS and CDR2 SASEGT. The CDR3 contains 16 residues. V shed 1 base and J shed 0 bases, with 11 bases lying between them. The chain's CDR3 is CASSEGRDYSTDTQYF. In DNA form, the CDR3 reads TGTGCCAGCAGTGAAGGGAGGGATTATAGCACAGATACGCAGTATTTT.

The V call is TRBV6-5, the J call TRBJ2-1, with a tentative D call TRBD1 (5 bases). V was trimmed by 3 bases and J by 6 bases, leaving 18 bases between them. The CDR3 consists of 16 residues. In germline, CDR1 is MNHEY, CDR2 SVGAGI. The CDR3: CASSYRGIRSPNEQFF. DNA of the CDR3: TGTGCCAGCAGTTATAGGGGCATACGAAGCCCCAATGAGCAGTTCTTC.